This T cell receptor beta chain was recovered during a study of T cells in women clearing cervical HPV infection (dated by TCRdb to the late 2010s). Turning to the overall study: The cases were fewer than 30 women with histologically confirmed HPV16-related CIN3 or worse, and 2 of these cases were invasive cancers. The approximately 26 controls were women who cleared a single incident HPV16 infection within 12 months without developing precancer or cancer. Blood from cases was drawn at the visit where the lesion was first identified, while blood from controls was drawn once the infection was no longer detected. Among cases, blood sampling occurred a median of about 150 days after lesion detection, with an interquartile range of roughly 85 to 220 days. Since HLA typing was available for only a few women, HLA type could not be ruled out as a confounder. The exploratory proof-of-principle case-control study was nested within the Guanacaste HPV Natural History Study in Costa Rica and compared TCR repertoires across cervical HPV16 outcomes. Cases and controls were matched on age within five years and on year of sample collection. Median age was approximately 30 years in cases versus approximately 37 in controls, and baseline characteristics did not differ significantly. In the parent cohort, 9,000 to 13,000 women aged 18 or older were enrolled in Guanacaste, Costa Rica, during about 1993 to 1995 and were followed for less than 8 years. Quality controls consisted of five blinded duplicates per group, for a total of about 60 samples made up of about 50 participants and roughly ten replicates.

TCR beta CDR3 regions were amplified by multiplex PCR using the immunoSEQ assay from an average of around 1,200 ng genomic DNA per sample. To correct primer bias, the assay used a complete synthetic TCR repertoire to set an amplification baseline. The amplicons were sequenced on the Illumina platform. As for how the authors treated the data: Sequences were error-corrected by clustering with frequency ratios and a modified nearest-neighbor algorithm and were then analyzed in the immunoSEQ Analyzer with IMGT gene definitions. At each rarefaction depth, TCR richness and evenness were averaged over 20 rarefaction repeats, and samples with fewer sequences than the depth were excluded. Wilcoxon rank sum tests with FDR correction were used to compare V, D and J gene relative abundances between the groups. For the blinded duplicates, the intraclass correlation was 95.6% for TCR richness and averaged about 77% across roughly 65 gene segments. Imported from immuneACCESS, the table was reduced by TCRdb to in-frame sequences with V and J called. These copies leave out some clones; in studies compared against another copy, an unresolved V gene accounts for under half, and the cause of the remainder is not known. V, J and clone size derive from that table, while D and trimming were established from the DNA sequence. The sample's own table lists under 35,000 clones. Of the sample, around 16% is held by the ten largest clones.

The germline V gene encodes CDR1 MNHEY and CDR2 SVGEGT. The germline V and J ends show losses of 0 bases and 7 bases respectively, and no gene match explains 5 bases of the junction. The CDR3 holds 15 amino acids from the cysteine to the phenylalanine. Of the CDR3's DNA, 36 bases were read; they are in frame from base 1. Every participant had a single incident cervical HPV16 infection, and women with prevalent HPV16 infections were excluded. Cervical HPV DNA was detected by MY09/MY11 PCR, and genotyping was performed by dot-blot hybridization. Fifteen mL of heparinized blood were centrifuged, and the buffy coat was split into aliquots, frozen at -30 degrees C, and then kept at -80 degrees C. QIAGEN kits were used to extract genomic DNA from the buffy coat specimens. Beyond this particular receptor, the publication reports: By combining richness with V gene abundances, random forest classifiers separated cases from controls with an estimated AUC of roughly 0.84. T-cell numbers per sample were unknown, so richness differences could reflect varying T-cell content rather than repertoire biology. TCR repertoire richness was significantly higher in CIN3+ cases than in controls across sequencing depths, while evenness did not differ. The cross-sectional design could not show whether the associations came before the infection or were a result of it, and neither effector/memory subsets nor HPV-specific T cells were isolated. Lower TRBV6-7 relative abundance was observed in cases than in controls (around 0.11% versus 0.15%; Bonferroni P = 0.0008).

Details on this clone: Its antigen target is currently unknown. The read ends 3 residues before the CDR3 terminus; that terminus is restored from the germline J gene.

This sequence originates from a woman aged 18 to 75 with a cervical HPV16 infection that either progressed to CIN3+ or cleared (not recorded which). The sequenced material came from blood buffy coat. This chain joins TRBV6-2 or TRBV6-3 to TRBJ1-5, and TRBD1 matches 8 of the central bases. The CDR3 protein is CASSYSAGGRQPQHF. CDR3 bases read: TGTGCCAGCAGTTACTCTGCAGGGGGCAGACAGCCC.